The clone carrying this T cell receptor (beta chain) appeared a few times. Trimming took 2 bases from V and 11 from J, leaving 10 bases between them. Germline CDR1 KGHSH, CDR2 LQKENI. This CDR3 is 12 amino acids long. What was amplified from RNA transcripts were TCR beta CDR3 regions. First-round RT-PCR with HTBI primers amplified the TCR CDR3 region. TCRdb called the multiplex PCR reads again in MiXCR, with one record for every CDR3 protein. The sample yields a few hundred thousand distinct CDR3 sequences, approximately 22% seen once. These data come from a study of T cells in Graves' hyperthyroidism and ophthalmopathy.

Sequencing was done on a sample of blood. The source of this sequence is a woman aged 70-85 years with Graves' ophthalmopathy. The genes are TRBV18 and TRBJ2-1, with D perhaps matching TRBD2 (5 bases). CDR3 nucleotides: TGTGCCAGCTCACCAGCTAGCTTCCAGCAGTTCTTC. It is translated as CASSPASFQQFF. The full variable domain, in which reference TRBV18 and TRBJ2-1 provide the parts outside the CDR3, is NAGVMQNPRHLVRRRGQEARLRCSPMKGHSHVYWYRQLPEEGLKFMVYLQKENIIDESGMPKERFSAEFPKEGPSILRIQQVVRGDSAAYFCASSPASFQQFFGPGTRLTVL.